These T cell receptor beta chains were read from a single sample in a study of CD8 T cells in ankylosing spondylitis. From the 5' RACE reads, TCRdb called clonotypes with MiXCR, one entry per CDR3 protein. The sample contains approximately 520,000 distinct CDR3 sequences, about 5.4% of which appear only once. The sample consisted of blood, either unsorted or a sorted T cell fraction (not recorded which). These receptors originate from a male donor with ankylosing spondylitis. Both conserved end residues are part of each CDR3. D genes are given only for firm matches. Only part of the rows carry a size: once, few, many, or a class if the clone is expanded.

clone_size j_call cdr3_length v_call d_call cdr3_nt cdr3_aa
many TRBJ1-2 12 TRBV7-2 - TGTGCCAGCAGCTTAGCAGTCAGGGGTGGGACCTTC CASSLAVRGGTF
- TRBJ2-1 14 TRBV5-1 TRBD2 TGCGCCAGCAGTACGGTAGCGGGAGTTCGAGAGCAGTTCTTC CASSTVAGVREQFF
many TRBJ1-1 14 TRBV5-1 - TGCGCCAGCAGCTCGGGACTTTTGAACACTGAAGCTTTCTTT CASSSGLLNTEAFF
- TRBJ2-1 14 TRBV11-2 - TGTGCCAGCAGCTCCAGGGTCGGGCCTTATGAGCAGTTCTTC CASSSRVGPYEQFF
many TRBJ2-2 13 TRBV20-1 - TGCAGTGCTCCGGGACCGCGGGCCGGGGAGCTGTTTTTT CSAPGPRAGELFF
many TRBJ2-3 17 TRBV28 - TGTGCCAGCATCACCTTCGGGGGCGCATCGAGAACAGATACGCAGTATTTT CASITFGGASRTDTQYF
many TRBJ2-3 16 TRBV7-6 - TGTGCCAGCAGCTTAGAGGGCAGGGAACGCACAGATACGCAGTATTTT CASSLEGRERTDTQYF
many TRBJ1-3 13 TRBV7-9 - TGTGCCAGCAGCTTAACTCCGGGAAACACCATATATTTT CASSLTPGNTIYF
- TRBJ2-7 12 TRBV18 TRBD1 TGTGCCAGCTCGGACAGGGTAGGCGAGCAGTACTTC CASSDRVGEQYF
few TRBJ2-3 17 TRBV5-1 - TGCGCCAGCAGCTTTAGCCCGGACAGAATCCGTACAGATACGCAGTATTTT CASSFSPDRIRTDTQYF
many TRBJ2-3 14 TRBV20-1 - TGCAGTGCTAGTAAGGGGGGGCTCACAGATACGCAGTATTTT CSASKGGLTDTQYF
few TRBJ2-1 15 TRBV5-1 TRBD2 TGCGCCAGCAGCGAAACTAGCGGGGGATTCAATGAGCAGTTCTTC CASSETSGGFNEQFF
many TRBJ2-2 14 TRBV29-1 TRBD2 TGCAGCGTTGTTAGCGGGGTGAACACCGGGGAGCTGTTTTTT CSVVSGVNTGELFF
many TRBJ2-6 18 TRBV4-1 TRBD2 TGCGCCAGCAGCCAAGATCTTAGCGGGGTCTCTGGGGCCAACGTCCTGACTTTC CASSQDLSGVSGANVLTF
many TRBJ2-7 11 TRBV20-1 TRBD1 TGCAGTGCTGGACAGGGGGTCGATTTGTACTTC CSAGQGVDLYF
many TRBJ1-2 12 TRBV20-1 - TGCAGTGCTAGGACCCCAGGGGAAGGCTACACCTTC CSARTPGEGYTF
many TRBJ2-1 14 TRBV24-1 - TGTGCCACCGCCGGGACGGGAGACTACAATGAGCAGTTCTTC CATAGTGDYNEQFF
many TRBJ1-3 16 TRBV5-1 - TGCGCCAGCAGCTTGGAACCCGTATTGTCTGGAAACACCATATATTTT CASSLEPVLSGNTIYF
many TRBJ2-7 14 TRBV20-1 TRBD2 TGCAGTGCTACCCGGCTAGCGGACTCCTACGAGCAGTACTTC CSATRLADSYEQYF
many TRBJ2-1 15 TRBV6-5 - TGTGCCAGCAGTTTAAGGCCGAATACTAACAATGAGCAGTTCTTC CASSLRPNTNNEQFF
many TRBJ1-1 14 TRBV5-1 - TGCGCCAGCAGCTTGCTGTACCTGAACACTGAAGCTTTCTTT CASSLLYLNTEAFF
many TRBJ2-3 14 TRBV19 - TGTGCCAGCGCCTTCAGGGGGGGCGGTGATACGCAGTATTTT CASAFRGGGDTQYF
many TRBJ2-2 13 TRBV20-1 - TGCAGTGCCAGCTCACGGGAAACCGGGGAGCTGTTTTTT CSASSRETGELFF
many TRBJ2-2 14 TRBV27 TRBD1 TGTGCCAGCAGGAGACAGGGCTTGTCCGGGGAGCTGTTTTTT CASRRQGLSGELFF
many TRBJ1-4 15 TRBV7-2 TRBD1 TGTGCCAGCAGGCCCCCAGAGGCAGGGGGAGAAAAACTGTTTTTT CASRPPEAGGEKLFF
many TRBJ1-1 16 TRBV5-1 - TGCGCCAGCAGCTTGGACTTAGGGAGGGGAAACACTGAAGCTTTCTTT CASSLDLGRGNTEAFF
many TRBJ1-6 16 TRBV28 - TGTGCCAGCAGTGTTCCAGGGCGCGCGAAGGATTCACCCCTCCACTTT CASSVPGRAKDSPLHF
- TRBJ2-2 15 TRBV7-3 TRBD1 TGTGCCAGCAGCGCCGGGACAGGGGACACCGGGGAGCTGTTTTTT CASSAGTGDTGELFF
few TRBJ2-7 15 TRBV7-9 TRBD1 TGTGCCAGCAGCCAAGGACAGGGGGTTACCTACGAGCAGTACTTC CASSQGQGVTYEQYF
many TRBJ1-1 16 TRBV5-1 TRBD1 TGCGCCAGCAGGTTACCCTCCAGGGGGCGGGACACTGAAGCTTTCTTT CASRLPSRGRDTEAFF
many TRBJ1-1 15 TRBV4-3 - TGCGCCAGCAGCTTTGATCAGCTCATGAACACTGAAGCTTTCTTT CASSFDQLMNTEAFF
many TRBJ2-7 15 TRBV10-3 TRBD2 TGTGCCATCAGTGAGTTACTAGCGGCTTCCTACGAGCAGTACTTC CAISELLAASYEQYF
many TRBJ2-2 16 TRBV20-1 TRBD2 TGCAGTGCTAGATTTTACGGGAGGGCCTACACCGGGGAGCTGTTTTTT CSARFYGRAYTGELFF
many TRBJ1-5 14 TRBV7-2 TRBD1 TGTGCCAGCAGCCGGACAGGGGAAAATCAGCCCCAGCATTTT CASSRTGENQPQHF
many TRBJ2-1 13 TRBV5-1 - TGCGCCAGCAGCCGCGACACCACCAATGAGCAGTTCTTC CASSRDTTNEQFF